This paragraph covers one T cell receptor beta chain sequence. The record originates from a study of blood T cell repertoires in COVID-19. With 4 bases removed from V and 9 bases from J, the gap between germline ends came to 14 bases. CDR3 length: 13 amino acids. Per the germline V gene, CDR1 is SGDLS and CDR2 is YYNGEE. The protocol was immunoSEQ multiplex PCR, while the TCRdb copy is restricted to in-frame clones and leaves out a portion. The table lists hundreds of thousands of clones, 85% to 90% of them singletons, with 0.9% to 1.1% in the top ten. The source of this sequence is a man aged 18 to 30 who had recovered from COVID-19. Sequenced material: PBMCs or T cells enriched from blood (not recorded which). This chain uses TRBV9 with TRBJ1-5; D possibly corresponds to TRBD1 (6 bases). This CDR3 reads CASSIVQGGPQHF. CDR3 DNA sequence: TGTGCCAGCAGCATCGTACAGGGCGGGCCCCAGCATTTT.